The rows below give T cell receptor beta chains drawn from one sample of a study of patients and donors after allogeneic stem cell transplantation. TCRdb independently ran MiXCR on the RT-PCR reads; one entry per CDR3 protein. The top ten hold roughly 7% of the sample, which has hundreds of thousands of distinct CDR3 sequences, 16% seen once. Sample: blood, either unsorted or a sorted T cell fraction (not recorded which). These receptors were taken from a human donor who was either an allogeneic HSCT recipient or a stem cell or donor lymphocyte infusion donor (not recorded which). It is not recorded whose cells these are; they may come from a transplant donor. CDR3s include the opening cysteine and the closing phenylalanine or tryptophan. Each record gives: J gene, V gene, clone size, D gene, CDR3 protein, CDR3 DNA. The D gene is left open where the match is weak. Not all rows give a size; the values are once, few, many and, for expanded clones, a class.

>TRBJ1-2|TRBV7-6|-|TRBD1
CASSLVRTGGNYGYTF
TGTGCCAGCAGCTTAGTCCGGACAGGGGGGAACTATGGCTACACCTTC
>TRBJ1-1|TRBV20-1|few|TRBD1
CSASRDRATEAFF
TGCAGTGCTAGCCGGGACAGGGCCACTGAAGCTTTCTTT
>TRBJ2-3|TRBV7-6|-|TRBD1
CASSLDRVGDTQYF
TGTGCCAGCAGCTTGGACAGGGTGGGAGATACGCAGTATTTT
>TRBJ2-7|TRBV5-1|many|-
CASSLISSYEQYF
TGCGCCAGCAGCTTAATAAGCTCCTACGAGCAGTACTTC
>TRBJ2-7|TRBV5-1|-|-
CASSSREPNYEQYF
TGCGCCAGCAGCTCCCGGGAGCCCAACTACGAGCAGTACTTC
>TRBJ2-3|TRBV24-1|many|TRBD1
CATREDRGPDTQYF
TGTGCCACCAGGGAGGACAGGGGGCCAGATACGCAGTATTTT
>TRBJ1-5|TRBV12-3/TRBV12-4|many|-
CASSDRSNQPQHF
TGTGCCAGCAGCGACAGGTCCAATCAGCCCCAGCATTTT
>TRBJ2-2|TRBV3-1|-|-
CATLAGATTGELFF
TGTGCCACCCTGGCCGGAGCCACCACCGGGGAGCTGTTTTTT
>TRBJ2-5|TRBV5-1|many|-
CASSTDGWRETQYF
TGCGCCAGCAGCACGGACGGCTGGCGGGAGACCCAGTACTTC
>TRBJ2-7|TRBV6-1|many|-
CASTGLVRYEQYF
TGTGCCAGCACAGGTTTGGTACGTTACGAGCAGTACTTC
>TRBJ2-3|TRBV4-3|-|TRBD2
CASSQGRLAGVPSTDTQYF
TGCGCCAGCAGCCAAGGAAGGCTAGCGGGGGTCCCTAGCACAGATACGCAGTATTTT
>TRBJ2-2|TRBV5-6|many|-
CASSLPWGEGAGNTGELFF
TGTGCCAGCAGCCTCCCGTGGGGGGAAGGGGCCGGTAACACCGGGGAGCTGTTTTTT
>TRBJ2-7|TRBV4-2|few|TRBD2
CASSQFLGGVLSYEQYF
TGTGCCAGCAGCCAATTTTTGGGGGGGGTCCTCTCCTACGAGCAGTACTTC
>TRBJ2-7|TRBV12-3/TRBV12-4|few|TRBD1
CASSLGDRGIYEQYF
TGTGCCAGCAGTTTGGGGGACAGGGGTATTTACGAGCAGTACTTC
>TRBJ2-7|TRBV5-1|many|-
CASRSDRVPVTEQYF
TGCGCCAGCAGGTCTGACAGAGTTCCAGTTACCGAGCAGTACTTC
>TRBJ2-1|TRBV20-1|-|TRBD2
CSAEVLAANNEQFF
TGCAGTGCTGAGGTACTAGCGGCCAACAATGAGCAGTTCTTC
>TRBJ1-2|TRBV15|-|-
CATSRDWGGGYTF
TGTGCCACCAGCAGAGATTGGGGGGGTGGCTACACCTTC
>TRBJ2-6|TRBV20-1|-|-
CSARGGRGDGANVLTF
TGCAGTGCTAGAGGCGGCAGGGGCGACGGGGCCAACGTCCTGACTTTC
>TRBJ2-3|TRBV3-1|few|-
CASSQVVAASTDTQYF
TGTGCCAGCAGCCAAGTTGTAGCGGCTAGCACAGATACGCAGTATTTT
>TRBJ2-5|TRBV29-1|many|TRBD2
CSVVREGEETQYF
TGCAGCGTTGTCCGGGAGGGAGAAGAGACCCAGTACTTC
>TRBJ2-7|TRBV7-9|-|-
CASSSPGAQYEQYF
TGTGCCAGCAGCTCCCCAGGGGCCCAGTACGAGCAGTACTTC
>TRBJ2-2|TRBV6-5|few|TRBD1
CASSYSIWTGGTGELFF
TGTGCCAGCAGTTACTCGATATGGACAGGGGGGACCGGGGAGCTGTTTTTT
>TRBJ2-1|TRBV6-1|many|-
CASSESGGPYNEQFF
TGTGCCAGCAGTGAATCCGGGGGGCCCTACAATGAGCAGTTCTTC
>TRBJ2-7|TRBV27|-|-
CASIPDRGRTYEQYF
TGTGCCAGCATCCCCGATAGAGGGAGAACCTACGAGCAGTACTTC
>TRBJ2-7|TRBV30|-|-
CAWSGLGRYEQYF
TGTGCCTGGAGTGGTCTAGGGCGGTACGAGCAGTACTTC
>TRBJ2-7|TRBV4-1|-|TRBD1
CASSQPETGDPYEQYF
TGCGCCAGCAGCCAGCCTGAGACAGGGGATCCCTACGAGCAGTACTTC
>TRBJ2-3|TRBV20-1|few|-
CSAGRGTAGDTQYF
TGCAGTGCCGGACGAGGGACCGCAGGGGATACGCAGTATTTT
>TRBJ2-7|TRBV20-1|few|-
CSARDLDRYEQYF
TGCAGTGCTAGAGATCTGGACCGGTACGAGCAGTACTTC
>TRBJ2-2|TRBV20-1|-|TRBD2
CSATTLARGGHGELFF
TGCAGTGCTACGACACTAGCTCGGGGGGGCCACGGGGAGCTGTTTTTT
>TRBJ2-3|TRBV20-1|few|-
CSARSRRGTSTDTQYF
TGCAGTGCTAGGTCAAGGAGGGGGACTAGCACAGATACGCAGTATTTT
>TRBJ2-7|TRBV5-1|-|TRBD2
CASSLGGGESYEQYF
TGCGCCAGCAGCTTAGGCGGGGGGGAATCCTACGAGCAGTACTTC
>TRBJ1-2|TRBV7-2|-|-
CASSSRTDSNYGYTF
TGTGCCAGCAGCTCAAGGACGGACAGTAACTATGGCTACACCTTC
>TRBJ1-2|TRBV7-2|-|-
CASSLYRQSNYGYTF
TGTGCCAGCAGCTTATACAGACAATCTAACTATGGCTACACCTTC
>TRBJ2-5|TRBV10-3|-|-
CAISYRLNEETQYF
TGTGCCATCAGTTACAGACTGAACGAAGAGACCCAGTACTTC
>TRBJ1-2|TRBV6-2/TRBV6-3|-|-
CASSYSSRPGYTF
TGTGCCAGCAGTTACTCGAGTCGTCCTGGCTACACCTTC
>TRBJ1-5|TRBV2|-|TRBD1
CASSLGQGFRSNQPQHF
TGTGCCAGCAGCCTCGGACAGGGGTTTAGGAGCAATCAGCCCCAGCATTTT
>TRBJ2-7|TRBV5-1|few|TRBD2
CASREREPGEQYF
TGCGCCAGCAGGGAGCGGGAGCCTGGCGAGCAGTACTTC
>TRBJ2-3|TRBV7-6|-|-
CASSFTGWPTDTQYF
TGTGCCAGCAGCTTTACGGGGTGGCCCACAGATACGCAGTATTTT
>TRBJ2-2|TRBV7-9|few|-
CASRLGANTGELFF
TGTGCCAGCCGGTTGGGAGCTAACACCGGGGAGCTGTTTTTT
>TRBJ2-3|TRBV6-5|-|-
CASSSPRGATDTQYF
TGTGCCAGCAGTTCCCCTAGGGGAGCCACAGATACGCAGTATTTT
>TRBJ2-1|TRBV5-1|few|-
CASSPGVVEGDEQFF
TGCGCCAGCAGCCCCGGGGTTGTTGAGGGAGATGAGCAGTTCTTC
>TRBJ1-1|TRBV13|-|-
CASSLFGTQNTEAFF
TGTGCCAGCAGCCTCTTCGGGACACAGAACACTGAAGCTTTCTTT
>TRBJ2-5|TRBV2|-|TRBD1
CASSEVDDRERETQYF
TGTGCCAGCAGTGAAGTCGACGACAGGGAGCGAGAGACCCAGTACTTC
>TRBJ2-1|TRBV12-3/TRBV12-4|many|TRBD1
CASSLGTGIVNEQFF
TGTGCCAGCAGCCTAGGGACAGGGATCGTAAATGAGCAGTTCTTC
>TRBJ2-7|TRBV4-1|-|TRBD2
CASSPGRGGSYEQYF
TGCGCCAGCAGCCCAGGGAGGGGAGGATCCTACGAGCAGTACTTC
>TRBJ2-3|TRBV7-6|few|TRBD2
CASSTYSIGDYPGTQYF
TGTGCCAGCAGCACCTACTCGATTGGGGACTATCCGGGTACGCAGTATTTT
>TRBJ2-3|TRBV5-1|few|-
CASSLELASTDTQYF
TGCGCCAGCAGCTTGGAGCTAGCAAGCACAGATACGCAGTATTTT
>TRBJ2-1|TRBV11-1|few|TRBD1
CASSEIQGNEQFF
TGTGCCAGCAGCGAAATACAGGGGAATGAGCAGTTCTTC